These 6 T cell receptor beta chains were sequenced from one sample in a study of CD8 T cells in ankylosing spondylitis. TCRdb reprocessed the 5' RACE reads with MiXCR, giving one entry per CDR3 protein. The sample comprises approximately 200,000 distinct CDR3 sequences, under 15% of which are singletons, and approximately 9.9% rests with the top ten. The sample taken for sequencing was blood, either unsorted or a sorted T cell fraction (not recorded which). The origin of the receptors is a female donor with ankylosing spondylitis or in good health (not recorded which).

Ten or more counts support this clonotype. The chain employs TRBV6-2 or TRBV6-3 and TRBJ2-3; D perhaps matches TRBD1 (6 bases). The CDR3 contains 15 residues. Between the trimmed V and J ends, which lost 5 bases and 2 bases, there was a span of 14 bases. The germline gives CDR1 MNHEY, CDR2 SVGEGT. The CDR3 DNA sequence: TGTGCCAGCAGTCGTTCCGGGACATACACAGATACGCAGTATTTT. Translated, it gives CASSRSGTYTDTQYF.

This clonotype has a count of ten or more. The chain combines TRBV15 with TRBJ2-1, with D possibly being TRBD1 (6 bases). The CDR3 has 14 amino acids. Trimming took 5 bases from V and 4 from J, leaving 12 bases between them. In germline, CDR1 is LNHNV, CDR2 YYDKDF (reference sequence). CDR3 region: CATSGQRGYNEQFF. The CDR3 coding sequence is TGTGCCACCAGCGGCCAGAGGGGGTACAATGAGCAGTTCTTC. The variable domain in full, completed from reference TRBV15 and TRBJ2-1, reads DAMVIQNPRYQVTQFGKPVTLSCSQTLNHNVMYWYQQKSSQAPKLLFHYYDKDFNNEADTPDNFQSRRPNTSFCFLDIRSPGLGDTAMYLCATSGQRGYNEQFFGPGTRLTVL.

In DNA, the CDR3 is TGTGCCAGCAGCGTGCAGGGAGGTCAGGAAAAACTGTTTTTT. Encoded protein: CASSVQGGQEKLFF. This chain links TRBV5-5 with TRBJ1-4; weak D call: TRBD1 (5 bases). The V end lost 4 bases, the J end lost 8 bases, and 15 bases lay between the germline ends. The V gene's germline CDR1 is SGHKS and CDR2 YYEKEE (reference sequence). CDR3 size: 14 residues.

The chain uses TRBV6-2 or TRBV6-3 and TRBJ1-5; TRBD1 might be the D (6 bases). CDR1 and CDR2 from the germline V gene are MNHEY and SVGEGT. Deletions cut 6 bases from V and 7 bases from J, with 19 bases between. The CDR3 is 15 amino acids. CDR3 sequence (DNA): TGTGCCAGCAGCAACGGGGGGGGCCTCGGCCAGCCCCAGCATTTT. This codes for CASSNGGGLGQPQHF.

This clonotype has at least ten counts. DNA for the CDR3: TGTGCCAGCAGCCAGGGGGGGACTAGCGGGACGGATACGCAGTATTTT. Encoded protein: CASSQGGTSGTDTQYF. V and J are TRBV7-9 and TRBJ2-3; 13 nucleotides agree with TRBD2. The germline V gene encodes CDR1 SEHNR and CDR2 FQNEAQ (reference sequence). CDR3 size: 16 residues. V lost 5 bases and J lost 6; bases outside the gene matches: 8.

This clonotype was observed a few times. The V call is TRBV30, the J call TRBJ1-1; possibly TRBD1 for D (6 bases). Trimming stripped 3 bases from V and 5 bases from J, with 13 bases between. This CDR3 region has 13 residues. The germline CDR1 and CDR2 sequences are GTSNPN and SVGIG (reference sequence). CDR3 bases: TGTGCCTGGAGCAACCCAGGGGCGACTGAAGCTTTCTTT. This translates into CAWSNPGATEAFF.